Each of the 6 T cell receptor beta chains below was sequenced from the same sample in a study of cytomegalovirus exposure and HLA in healthy donors. PCR was performed using 60 Vbeta and 13 Jbeta primers. Assay: immunoSEQ multiplex PCR; the TCRdb copy retains only in-frame clones and omits some. This table has 95,000 to 150,000 clones, roughly 76% appearing once. The sequenced sample consisted of PBMCs. The receptor set was obtained from a woman aged 60-75 years in good health and CMV-seropositive.

The CDR3 region has the DNA TGTGCCAGCAGCTTAAACCTAGCGGGGGGGCCGTCTCCCGCGGAGACCCAGTACTTC. Translated, it gives CASSLNLAGGPSPAETQYF. This sequence joins TRBV11-3 and TRBJ2-5; the match to TRBD2 covers 12 bases. CDR1 SGHNT and CDR2 YENEEA come from the germline V gene. The trim removed 2 bases at V and 5 bases at J, leaving 15 bases unmatched. The CDR3 has 19 amino acids.

This clone occurred once. The chain recombines TRBV25-1 with TRBJ2-1, with 13 bases that match TRBD2. CDR1 and CDR2 (germline): MGHDK, SYGVNS. The CDR3 has 16 amino acids. V gave up 3 bases and J gave up 7 bases; unmatched junction bases: 6. The CDR3 sequence: CASSDSGTSGANEQFF. The CDR3 DNA follows: TGTGCCAGCAGTGACTCCGGGACTAGCGGGGCTAATGAGCAGTTCTTC.

V and J are TRBV5-8 and TRBJ2-4; D gene unclear. The ends were cut back, 4 bases at V and 12 bases at J, with 20 bases in the middle. Germline loops: CDR1 SGHTS, CDR2 YDEGEE. This CDR3 has 14 amino acids. The CDR3 loop reads CASSPTRQVASQYF. CDR3 DNA sequence: TGTGCCAGCAGCCCGACCCGGCAGGTGGCCAGTCAGTACTTC.

This chain joins TRBV7-3 and TRBJ1-5; 7 bases fit TRBD1. The V gene end was trimmed by 1 base and the J gene end by 0 bases; junction bases not matched to a gene: 3. Germline-derived CDR1 and CDR2 are SGHTA and FQGTGA. The CDR3 is made up of 16 amino acids. CDR3 residues: CASSLMGQNSNQPQHF. CDR3 nucleotide sequence: TGTGCCAGCAGCTTAATGGGACAGAATAGCAATCAGCCCCAGCATTTT. The full variable domain, with the rest looked up from reference TRBV7-3 and TRBJ1-5, is GAGVSQTPSNKVTEKGKYVELRCDPISGHTALYWYRQSLGQGPEFLIYFQGTGAADDSGLPNDRFFAVRPEGSVSTLKIQRTERGDSAVYLCASSLMGQNSNQPQHFGDGTRLSIL.

This clone was detected a few times. V is TRBV30 and J is TRBJ1-4; D gene ambiguous. This CDR3 contains 16 residues. Trimming took 0 bases from V and 5 from J, leaving 16 bases between them. The germline gives CDR1 GTSNPN, CDR2 SVGIG (reference sequence). In nucleotides, the CDR3 is TGTGCCTGGAGTGTAGACTTATCGGGTTACAATGAAAAACTGTTTTTT. Amino acids: CAWSVDLSGYNEKLFF.

V usage is TRBV6-1 and J usage is TRBJ2-7, with TRBD2 identical over 8 bases. Trimming took 3 bases from V and 0 from J; bases not matched to a gene: 10. There are 17 residues in the CDR3. CDR1 is MNHNS, CDR2 SASEGT, per germline. The CDR3 DNA reads TGTGCCAGCAGTGATCCCTTCAGCGGGAGAGTCTCCTACGAGCAGTACTTC. The encoded protein is CASSDPFSGRVSYEQYF.